This T cell receptor beta chain was identified during a study of blood T cells in healthy people across ages. Overall study findings and caveats: Unsorted PBMCs prevented conclusive naive versus antigen-experienced comparison.

Next came a second PCR, run for roughly 6 to 11 cycles, which used a sample-barcoded 5' primer along with a J-beta primer mix. TCRdb re-derived calls from the 5' RACE reads in MiXCR, one entry per CDR3 protein. The sample has some 1.5 million distinct CDR3 sequences; 25% to 30% are singletons. CDR1 SEHNR and CDR2 FQNEAQ come from the germline V gene (reference sequence). J lost 6 bases, V lost 5 bases, and 12 bases had no gene match. The CDR3 sequence is 16 residues long. This clonotype was observed a few times. Its antigen is not identified. What was sequenced was blood. This rearrangement joins TRBV7-9 to TRBJ1-4, with 7 bases fitting TRBD1. The sequence was collected from a woman under 40 in good health. CDR3 nucleotide sequence: TGTGCCAGCAGCCGAACGGGACAGCGCTTGGATGAAAAACTGTTTTTT. Amino acids: CASSRTGQRLDEKLFF.